The present TCR beta chain was sequenced within a study of blood T cell repertoires in COVID-19. Overall study: From the United States, Italy and Spain came samples of acute and convalescent COVID-19. Sources were T cells, B-cell-depleted T cells, or PBMCs; the material itself was cDNA or gDNA.

Germline lookup yields CDR1 MNHEY and CDR2 SVGAGI. CDR3 length: 15 residues. Losses at the gene ends were 2 bases for V and 3 bases for J; bases not matched to a gene: 2. Study processing details: Quantification of nucleated cells was approximated via reference gene primer amplification. Here immunoSEQ multiplex PCR was the method, and the copy in TCRdb shows in-frame clones only, minus some. For V, J and clone size, that table is used; D and trimming come from the DNA. Of some 21,000 clones in the sample, 80% are singletons; the top ten hold roughly 13%. This chain links TRBV6-5 with TRBJ2-5, with 11 bases matching TRBD1. The TCR was taken from a man in his 60s with active COVID-19. The specimen was peripheral blood. The CDR3: CASSYRDRGEETQYF. As DNA, the CDR3 is TGTGCCAGCAGTTACCGGGACAGGGGGGAAGAGACCCAGTACTTC.